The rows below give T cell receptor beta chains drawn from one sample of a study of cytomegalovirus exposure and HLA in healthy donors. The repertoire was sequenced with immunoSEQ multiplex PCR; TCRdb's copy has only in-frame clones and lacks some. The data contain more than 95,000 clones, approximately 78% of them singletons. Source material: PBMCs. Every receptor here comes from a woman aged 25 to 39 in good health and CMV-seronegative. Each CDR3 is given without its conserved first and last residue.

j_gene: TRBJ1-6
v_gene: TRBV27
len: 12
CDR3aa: ASSLGGSGSPLH

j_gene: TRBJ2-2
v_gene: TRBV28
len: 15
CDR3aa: ASSLPSGRPNTGELF

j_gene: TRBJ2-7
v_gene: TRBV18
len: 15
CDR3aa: ASSPTSRFTEPYEQY

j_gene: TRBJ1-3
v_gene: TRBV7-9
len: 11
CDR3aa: ASSSVGGQPIY

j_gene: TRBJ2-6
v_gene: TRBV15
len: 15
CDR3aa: ATRGRNPPSGANVLT

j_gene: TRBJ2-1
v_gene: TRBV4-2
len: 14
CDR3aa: ASSQARELPYNEQF

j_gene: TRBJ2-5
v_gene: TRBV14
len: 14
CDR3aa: ASSQFGRSYQETQY

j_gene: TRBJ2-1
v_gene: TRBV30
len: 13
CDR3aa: AWRATSGSSNEQF

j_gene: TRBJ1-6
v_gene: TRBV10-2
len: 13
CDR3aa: ASSEGDRGNSPLH

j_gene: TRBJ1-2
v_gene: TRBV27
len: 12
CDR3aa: ASRRAGGNYGYT

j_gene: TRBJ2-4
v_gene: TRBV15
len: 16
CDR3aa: ATSRGGIGQVLGNIQY

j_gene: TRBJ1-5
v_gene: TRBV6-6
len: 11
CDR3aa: ASSYGGDSTQH

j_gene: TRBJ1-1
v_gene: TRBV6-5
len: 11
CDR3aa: ASSYNSNTEAF

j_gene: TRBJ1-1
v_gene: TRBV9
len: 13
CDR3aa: ASSDTGQGGTEAF

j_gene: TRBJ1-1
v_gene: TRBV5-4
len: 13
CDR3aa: AGSAPSLGSTEAF

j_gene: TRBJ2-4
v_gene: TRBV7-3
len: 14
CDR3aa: ASSLNPADGKNIQY

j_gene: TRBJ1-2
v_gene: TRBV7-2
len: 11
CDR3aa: ASSFEHNYGYT

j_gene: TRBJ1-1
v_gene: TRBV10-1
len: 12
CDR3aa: ASSEGTGNTEAF

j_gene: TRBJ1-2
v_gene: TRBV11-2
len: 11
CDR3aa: ASSLDPNYGYT

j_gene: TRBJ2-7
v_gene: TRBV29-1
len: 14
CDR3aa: SAEGGRTSGRFEQY

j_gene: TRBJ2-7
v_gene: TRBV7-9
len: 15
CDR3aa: ASSSRWGTSASYEQY

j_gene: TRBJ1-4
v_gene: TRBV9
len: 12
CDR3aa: ASSVRGTNEKLF

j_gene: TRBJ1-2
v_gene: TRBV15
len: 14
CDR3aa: ATSRDLDRGVNGYT

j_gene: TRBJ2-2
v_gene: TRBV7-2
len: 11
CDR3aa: ASSRDYAGELF

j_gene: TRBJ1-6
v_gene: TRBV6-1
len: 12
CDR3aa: ASIQGLGNSPLH

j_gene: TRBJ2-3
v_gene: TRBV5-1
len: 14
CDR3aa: ASSHHRGLRTDTQY